This T cell receptor (beta chain) derives from a study of beta chain features in type 1 diabetes (dated by TCRdb to between 2018 and 2020). In the study overall: No differences in mean age, gender distribution, total cell number or subset yield were found between patients and healthy donors. In the study, recently diagnosed type 1 diabetes patients and matched healthy donors were compared on the TCRB repertoires of their sorted circulating CD4+ T cell subsets. Regulatory and stem cell-like memory subsets were isolated from only 8 patients and roughly eight healthy donors, whereas naive and central memory subsets came from all 30 or so donors. Across all samples, around 99 million sorted cells were examined, and cell number per subset correlated strongly with RNA yield.

A single peripheral blood draw of about 120 mL on average was collected from each donor into heparinised tubes. A BD FACSAria II was used to sort naive, central memory, regulatory and stem cell-like memory CD4+ T cells with a panel that included CD45RO, CCR7, CD25, CD127, CD95 and CD27. Every sorted population had a purity above 95%. PBMCs were isolated right away by Lymphoprep density gradient centrifugation and were stained directly, without culture. To minimize batch effects, samples were stained and sorted in pairs, one healthy donor with one patient per experiment. Comment on this clone: The specificity of this receptor is unknown. No much larger clonotype is one base removed from it; base qualities were not supplied.

The entire isolated RNA was reverse transcribed using the High Capacity cDNA Reverse Transcription Kit, and thus expressed TCRB transcripts were sequenced. Deep immunoSEQ sequencing was performed on naive, central memory and regulatory T cell samples, with an average of about 3.57 million total reads per sample. Sorted cells were lysed in RLT buffer and RNA was extracted with DNase-treated RNeasy Micro or Mini kits, depending on cell number. To prevent cross-contamination, every cell subset was processed on its own, while patient and healthy donor samples were processed together. The immunoSEQ multiplex PCR was used to amplify TCRB sequences from cDNA, generating 87-bp fragments that spanned the CDR3 region. Sequencing of the amplicons was done on the Illumina HiSeq platform. As for the original processing: PCR bias was computationally corrected using synthetic template baselines, reads within Hamming distance 2 were collapsed, and singletons that could not be merged were discarded. Reads were aligned against IMGT to assign V, D and J genes, CDR3 length and insertions or deletions at six rearrangement sites. Within each subset, clonotype counts were normalized to sorted cell number, and only after that were true diversity and Gini coefficients computed with the tcR R package. Repertoire sharing was quantified using the overlap coefficient calculated on TCRB nucleotide sequences. Out-of-frame TCRB sequences from naive cells were analyzed as a proxy for the pre-selection repertoire. TCRdb took this table from immuneACCESS and kept in-frame rearrangements with V and J called. Such tables lack part of the clones; where checked against another copy, unresolved V genes explain under half of the gap, and the rest is unexplained. Clone size and V and J calls were adopted from that table, with D and trimming inferred from the DNA. In this sample the table shows fewer than 250,000 clones, over 12% of which occur a single time. In total, the top ten clones hold 0.026% of the sample.

Results and caveats for the whole study, not just this receptor: At VDJ recombination sites, type 1 diabetes patients had fewer insertions and more deleted nucleotides, which implies abnormalities in thymic rearrangement. Sequencing cDNA rather than genomic DNA could over-represent highly expressing activated cells, although activation and CD3 levels did not differ between groups. Naive, central memory and regulatory TCRB repertoires appeared to be more similar among patients than among healthy donors. Type 1 diabetes patients showed a moderate but significant shortening of TCRB CDR3 length in all four CD4+ subsets. Shorter templates might have been favored by PCR, but patient and control samples were amplified and corrected together, so both groups would have been affected equally by any skew. Because the HLA sub-analyses included only small numbers of individuals, any influence of HLA type on TCRB rearrangement was left unresolved.

V is trimmed back by 2 bases and J by 15 bases, and the junction contains 10 bases that no gene match accounts for. The germline V gene encodes CDR1 SGHVS and CDR2 FQNEAQ. Inclusive of the bounding cysteine and phenylalanine, the CDR3 is 14 residues long. Only the CDR3 region is kept as DNA, spanning 42 bases read in frame from base 1. Sequences were obtained from naive CD4+ T cells from blood. The meaning of the sample's cell subset or site label: true naive CD4+ T cells. The rearrangement combines TRBV7-8 with TRBJ2-1, with 10 bases in between that match TRBD1. This sequence originates from a woman aged 40 to 50 in good health. CDR3 loop: CASSLLDGQGVWFF. The DNA is as follows: TGTGCCAGCAGCTTACTGGATGGACAGGGGGTGTGGTTCTTC.